The 2 T cell receptor beta chains below were found in one sample sequenced in a study of cytomegalovirus exposure and HLA in healthy donors. TCRdb's table, derived via immunoSEQ multiplex PCR, lists solely in-frame clones and lacks some. The sample consists of over 200,000 clones, roughly 84% of them appearing once. The sequenced sample was PBMCs. Receptor source: a woman under 30 in good health and CMV-seropositive.

The chain carries TRBV5-1 and TRBJ1-5; 7 bases match TRBD1. V lost 4 bases to trimming and J lost 0 bases; unmatched junction nucleotides: 7. The germline gives CDR1 SGHRS, CDR2 YFSETQ. The length of the CDR3 is 16 residues. CDR3 amino acids: CASSQGGRGSNQPQHF. DNA of the CDR3: TGCGCCAGCAGCCAAGGGGGCCGGGGTAGCAATCAGCCCCAGCATTTT.

The chain couples TRBV7-8 to TRBJ2-3; 10 bases are a match to TRBD2. Germline V gene data show CDR1 as SGHVS and CDR2 as FQNEAQ. V shed 7 bases and J 6 bases; nucleotides not matched to a gene: 10. This CDR3 is built from 15 residues. This chain's CDR3 is CASTLSSGGGDTQYF. The CDR3 DNA reads as TGTGCCAGCACCCTATCTAGCGGGGGAGGGGATACGCAGTATTTT.